The 12 T cell receptor beta chains below all came from one sample that was sequenced in a study of T cell repertoires in aging, cancer and after chemotherapy. Rearranged V-D-J TRB sequences were amplified with a mixed TRB-A/B primer pool. TCRdb passed the multiplex PCR reads through MiXCR, listing each CDR3 protein once. The profile shows thousands of distinct CDR3 sequences, about two fifths of them singletons. TCR beta rearrangements were amplified from peripheral blood genomic DNA. The sample was blood. The receptors originated from a human donor with a solid tumor.

The genes are TRBV6-2 or TRBV6-3 and TRBJ2-7; TRBD2 might be the D (6 bases). The CDR3 is 16 residues long. CDR1 is MNHEY, CDR2 SVGEGT, per germline. V lost 3 bases to trimming and J lost 1 base, with 16 bases between them. CDR3 amino acids: CASSYPQRRASYEQYF. The DNA of the CDR3 is TGTGCCAGCAGTTATCCCCAACGGAGGGCTTCCTACGAGCAGTACTTC.

The chain combines TRBV12-3 or TRBV12-4 with TRBJ1-2; tentatively, D is TRBD1 (5 bases). The CDR3 totals 15 residues. V lost 7 bases and J 4 bases, leaving 19 bases between the germline ends. CDR3 sequence reads: CASTRYMGVSYGYTF. The CDR3 DNA sequence: TGTGCCAGCACCCGATATATGGGGGTAAGCTATGGCTACACCTTC.

This chain links TRBV18 with TRBJ2-5; the D gene is possibly TRBD2 (6 bases). Germline CDR1 reads KGHSH; CDR2 reads LQKENI. This CDR3 is built from 13 residues. With 2 bases removed from V and 5 bases from J, the gap between germline ends came to 9 bases. The chain's CDR3 is CASSPGGLETQYF. The CDR3 DNA sequence: TGTGCCAGCTCACCAGGGGGGTTGGAGACCCAGTACTTC. Complete variable domain (other parts from reference TRBV18 and TRBJ2-5): NAGVMQNPRHLVRRRGQEARLRCSPMKGHSHVYWYRQLPEEGLKFMVYLQKENIIDESGMPKERFSAEFPKEGPSILRIQQVVRGDSAAYFCASSPGGLETQYFGPGTRLLVL.

This clonotype occurred a few times. The chain employs TRBV27 and TRBJ2-5; D unclear. Germline lookup yields CDR1 MNHEY and CDR2 SMNVEV (reference sequence). The CDR3 has 12 amino acids. V was pared by 7 bases and J by 7 bases, with 13 bases between. CDR3 loop: CASNTLSGTQYF. In nucleotides, the CDR3 is TGTGCCAGCAACACACTATCGGGGACCCAGTACTTC.

The genes are TRBV19 and TRBJ1-2; D is unclear. Trimming stripped 7 bases from V and 0 bases from J, with 9 bases between. The germline gives CDR1 LNHDA, CDR2 SQIVND (reference sequence). The CDR3 is made up of 13 amino acids. The CDR3 coding sequence is TGTGCCAGTATACCGAGATCTAACTATGGCTACACCTTC. It encodes CASIPRSNYGYTF.

This clonotype was seen once. The rearrangement joins TRBV10-3 to TRBJ1-4; D possibly corresponds to TRBD1 (6 bases). The CDR3 is made up of 16 amino acids. CDR1 ENHRY and CDR2 SYGVKD come from the germline V gene. The germline V and J ends were trimmed by 3 bases and 0 bases, with 11 bases remaining between them. CDR3: CAISDGGGATNEKLFF. In nucleotides, the CDR3 is TGTGCCATCAGTGATGGGGGGGGCGCAACTAATGAAAAACTGTTTTTT.

The chain carries TRBV6-5 and TRBJ1-1; D not certain. V was cut by 4 bases and J by 1 base, with 10 bases left in between. Germline CDR1 reads MNHEY; CDR2 reads SVGAGI. CDR3 length equals 14 residues. The CDR3, as DNA: TGTGCCAGCAGTTTACAAATGACGAACACTGAAGCTTTCTTT. This codes for CASSLQMTNTEAFF.

There are a few counts of this clonotype. The V call is TRBV19, the J call TRBJ1-4; maybe TRBD1 (5 bases). The CDR3 totals 18 residues. Between the trimmed V and J ends, which lost 0 bases and 0 bases, there was a span of 14 bases. Germline-derived CDR1 and CDR2 are LNHDA and SQIVND (reference sequence). In nucleotides, the CDR3 is TGTGCCAGTAGTATAGAACATATTGGAGGGGCAACTAATGAAAAACTGTTTTTT. It codes for CASSIEHIGGATNEKLFF.

This clonotype has just a few counts. The CDR3 DNA reads as TGTGCCAGCAGTTCCGCGGGACAGGGACAATACGAGCAGTACTTC. Residues: CASSSAGQGQYEQYF. The chain carries TRBV6-5 and TRBJ2-7; 9 bases are a match to TRBD1. After removal of 4 bases from V and 4 bases from J, the junction contained 8 bases not matched to a gene. The CDR3 loop spans 15 amino acids. Looked up from germline, CDR1 is MNHEY and CDR2 is SVGAGI.

This clonotype was seen only a few times. The genes are TRBV11-3 and TRBJ2-3; 10 positions match TRBD1. V was clipped by 5 bases and J by 4 bases; unmatched bases: 6. Per the germline V gene, CDR1 is SGHNT and CDR2 is YENEEA. The CDR3 sequence is 15 residues long. The CDR3 DNA reads as TGTGCCAGCAGCCCGGGACAGGGGAAAGCAGATACGCAGTATTTT. Amino acids: CASSPGQGKADTQYF.

The J gene is TRBJ2-5, the V gene TRBV5-4; D ambiguous. From germline, CDR1 is SGHNT and CDR2 YYREEE (reference sequence). The CDR3 is 16 amino acids. Trimming took 4 bases from V and 7 from J, leaving 23 bases between them. For the CDR3, the DNA is TGTGCCAGCAGCCCCCCGGGCACCTCGAGAAGAGGGACCCAGTACTTC. Its protein is CASSPPGTSRRGTQYF. The variable domain in full, completed from reference TRBV5-4 and TRBJ2-5, reads ETGVTQSPTHLIKTRGQQVTLRCSSQSGHNTVSWYQQALGQGPQFIFQYYREEENGRGNFPPRFSGLQFPNYSSELNVNALELDDSALYLCASSPPGTSRRGTQYFGPGTRLLVL.

This clonotype appeared a few times. V gene TRBV10-3 combines with J gene TRBJ1-6; D is unclear. Germline-derived CDR1 and CDR2 are ENHRY and SYGVKD. This CDR3 has 15 amino acids. V dropped 4 bases and J dropped 5 bases, with 12 bases sitting between them. As DNA, the CDR3 is TGTGCCATCAGTGTCAGAGACGACCATAATTCACCCCTCCACTTT. This translates into CAISVRDDHNSPLHF.